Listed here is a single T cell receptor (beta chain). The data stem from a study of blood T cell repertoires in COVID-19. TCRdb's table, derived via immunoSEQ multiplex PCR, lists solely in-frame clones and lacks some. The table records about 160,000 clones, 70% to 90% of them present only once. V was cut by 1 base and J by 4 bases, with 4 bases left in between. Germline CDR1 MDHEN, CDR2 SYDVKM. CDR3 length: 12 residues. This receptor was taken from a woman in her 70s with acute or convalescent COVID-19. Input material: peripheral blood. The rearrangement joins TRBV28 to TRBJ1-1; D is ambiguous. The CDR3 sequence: CASSLFGTEAFF. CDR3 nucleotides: TGTGCCAGCAGTTTATTCGGCACTGAAGCTTTCTTT.